The 20 T cell receptor beta chains below were found in one sample sequenced in a study of graft-versus-host responses after intestinal transplantation. Their antigen targets remain unknown. Libraries were prepared by immunoSEQ multiplex PCR; TCRdb keeps only in-frame clonotypes and omits some of them. The top ten clones hold around 0.19% of a sample with fewer than 90,000 clones, around 93% of them seen once. The sequences come from unstimulated CD4+ T cells sorted from spleen or lymph node cells, collected before transplant. These receptors were taken from a human donor who was the organ donor for an intestinal transplant.

The chain uses TRBV5-1 and TRBJ1-3; perhaps TRBD1 as D (6 bases). Germline assignment: CDR1 SGHRS and CDR2 YFSETQ. V lost 0 bases and J 4 bases, leaving 17 bases between the germline ends. This CDR3 comprises 17 residues. The CDR3 nucleotides read TGCGCCAGCAGCTTGGATCCGGCAGGGGACGCGGGAAACACCATATATTTT. Residues: CASSLDPAGDAGNTIYF.

The V and J genes are TRBV5-1 and TRBJ1-1; D is possibly TRBD1 (6 bases). Germline V gene sequence: CDR1 SGHRS, CDR2 YFSETQ. This CDR3 spans 17 amino acids. Between the trimmed V and J ends, which lost 0 bases and 1 base, there was a span of 16 bases. This CDR3 reads CASSLGTAVMSNTEAFF. DNA of the CDR3: TGCGCCAGCAGCTTGGGGACAGCGGTGATGTCGAACACTGAAGCTTTCTTT.

The rearrangement links TRBV6-5 to TRBJ1-2; no clear D gene. Germline CDR1 is MNHEY and CDR2 is SVGAGI. The ends were cut back, 1 base at V and 5 bases at J, with 8 bases in the middle. The length of the CDR3 is 13 residues. CDR3 sequence: CASSYLQEYGYTF. Here the CDR3 DNA reads TGTGCCAGCAGTTACTTGCAAGAGTATGGCTACACCTTC.

The rearrangement links TRBV4-3 to TRBJ2-7; D may correspond to TRBD1 or TRBD2 (5 bases each). Trimming cost V 5 bases and J 2 bases, with 19 bases left between them. The germline V gene has CDR1 LGHNA and CDR2 YSLEER. The CDR3 is made up of 16 amino acids. CDR3 loop: CASSVSTGPYPYEQYF. Here the CDR3 DNA reads TGCGCCAGCAGCGTTTCTACGGGACCTTATCCCTACGAGCAGTACTTC.

The chain links TRBV30 to TRBJ1-1; possibly TRBD1 for D (6 bases). CDR1 is GTSNPN, CDR2 SVGIG, per germline (reference sequence). V was shortened by 4 bases and J by 5 bases, with 14 bases between the two germline ends. This CDR3 spans 13 amino acids. DNA of the CDR3: TGTGCCTGGATCTTGGGGCAGGGGACTGAAGCTTTCTTT. Amino acid sequence: CAWILGQGTEAFF.

With respect to this clone: Other nucleotide sequences from this sample produce the same CDR3. This chain connects TRBV18 to TRBJ2-3, with 10 positions matching TRBD2. The CDR3 spans 14 residues. The germline V gene has CDR1 KGHSH and CDR2 LQKENI. V trimming: 3 bases; J trimming: 4 bases; junction bases outside the gene matches: 1. The CDR3 loop is CASSPLAGADTQYF. The CDR3 region has the DNA TGTGCCAGCTCACCCCTAGCGGGGGCAGATACGCAGTATTTT.

V and J are TRBV15 and TRBJ1-1; 7 bases are shared with TRBD1. CDR1 is LNHNV, CDR2 YYDKDF, per germline (reference sequence). V lost 5 bases to trimming and J lost 3 bases; unmatched junction nucleotides: 6. The CDR3 sequence is 14 residues long. CDR3 in amino acids: CATSPQGVDTEAFF. CDR3 in DNA: TGTGCCACCAGCCCCCAGGGGGTCGACACTGAAGCTTTCTTT.

The rearrangement uses TRBV6-5 and TRBJ1-2; a possible D gene is TRBD1 (5 bases). The CDR3 is made up of 14 amino acids. Trimming stripped 0 bases from V and 5 bases from J, with 10 bases between. Germline loops: CDR1 MNHEY, CDR2 SVGAGI. CDR3 sequence reads: CASSYSTGDYGYTF. The CDR3 bases are TGTGCCAGCAGTTACTCGACGGGGGATTATGGCTACACCTTC.

V is TRBV18 and J is TRBJ1-3; D is undetermined. CDR3 length: 16 amino acids. Between the trimmed V and J ends, which lost 6 bases and 4 bases, there was a span of 19 bases. Germline V lookup: CDR1 KGHSH, CDR2 LQKENI. The CDR3 spells CASSMSMVAGGNTIYF. CDR3 sequence (DNA): TGTGCCAGCTCGATGAGCATGGTAGCAGGAGGAAACACCATATATTTT.

This clone was picked up one time. The V and J genes are TRBV4-1 and TRBJ2-2, with D maybe TRBD2 (7 bases). Deletions cut 0 bases from V and 1 base from J, with 15 bases between. The CDR3 has 18 amino acids. Germline loops: CDR1 MGHRA, CDR2 YSYEKL. CDR3 sequence (DNA): TGCGCCAGCAGCCAAGATCAGAGGGGGGGCTTGAACACCGGGGAGCTGTTTTTT. This translates into CASSQDQRGGLNTGELFF.

The chain recombines TRBV11-1 with TRBJ2-7, with TRBD1 matching 8 bases. Per germline, CDR1 SGHAT and CDR2 FQDESV (reference sequence). This CDR3 is built from 18 residues. V shed 2 bases, J shed 6 bases, and the junction held 18 bases outside the gene matches. For the CDR3, the DNA is TGTGCCAGCAGCTTAACTGCACCCGCGACAGGGGTCTTAGGCGAGCAGTACTTC. Protein sequence: CASSLTAPATGVLGEQYF.

In this sample, this clone turned up once. This chain connects TRBV7-9 to TRBJ1-2; D may be TRBD1 (5 bases). Between the trimmed V and J ends, which lost 2 bases and 2 bases, there was a span of 18 bases. The CDR3 loop spans 17 amino acids. Germline-derived CDR1 and CDR2 are SEHNR and FQNEAQ (reference sequence). CDR3 sequence (DNA): TGTGCCAGCAGCTTATATCCCCCGGGACTCGGGAACTATGGCTACACCTTC. The encoded protein is CASSLYPPGLGNYGYTF.

The chain employs TRBV2 and TRBJ2-7; D is unresolved. V was trimmed by 8 bases and J by 0 bases, leaving 8 bases between them. Germline V CDR1 and CDR2: SNHLY, FYNNEI. This CDR3 comprises 12 residues. CDR3 region: CASQRGSYEQYF. The CDR3 DNA is TGTGCCAGCCAACGCGGCTCCTACGAGCAGTACTTC.

This chain uses TRBV4-2 with TRBJ2-1; 13 bases agree with TRBD2. The V segment lost 1 base and the J segment 5 bases; nucleotides outside the gene matches: 5. CDR3 length: 17 residues. Germline lookup yields CDR1 LGHNA and CDR2 YNFKEQ. The CDR3 region has the DNA TGTGCCAGCAGCCAAGGGAGGACTAGCGGGGGCCACAATGAGCAGTTCTTC. As protein: CASSQGRTSGGHNEQFF.

The chain recombines TRBV6-5 with TRBJ1-6; D remains unclear. Germline assignment: CDR1 MNHEY and CDR2 SVGAGI. This CDR3 comprises 15 residues. V was pared by 0 bases and J by 6 bases, with 9 bases between. This chain's CDR3 is CASSYSRVSNSPLHF. The CDR3 region has the DNA TGTGCCAGCAGTTACTCAAGGGTTTCTAATTCACCCCTCCACTTT.

Comment on this clone: Sequence at one end of the junction differs from germline and may be a read error. The chain carries TRBV2 and TRBJ1-3, with 7 bases identical to TRBD1. This CDR3 has 16 amino acids. The germline CDR1 and CDR2 sequences are SNHLY and FYNNEI. The CDR3 loop reads CASSEAQGYGGNTIYF. CDR3 nucleotide sequence: TGTGCCAGCAGCGAAGCACAGGGGTACGGTGGAAACACCATATATTTT.

V usage is TRBV4-1 and J usage is TRBJ2-3, with D maybe TRBD1 (6 bases). Germline V gene sequence: CDR1 MGHRA, CDR2 YSYEKL. The CDR3 length is 16 residues. V was clipped by 0 bases and J by 10 bases, with 20 bases between them. The CDR3 reads CASSQDNGQSPYPQYF. In DNA, the CDR3 is TGCGCCAGCAGCCAAGATAACGGACAGAGCCCATACCCGCAGTATTTT.

The chain recombines TRBV11-3 with TRBJ2-7; D not certain. This CDR3 spans 15 amino acids. Trimming cost V 2 bases and J 0 bases, with 11 bases left between them. CDR1 and CDR2 from the germline V gene are SGHNT and YENEEA. The CDR3 loop reads CASSLRPESSYEQYF. CDR3 bases: TGTGCCAGCAGCTTAAGGCCCGAGAGCTCCTACGAGCAGTACTTC.

V is TRBV7-3 and J is TRBJ2-3, with D hard to call. V lost 1 base and J lost 8, with 7 bases in between. CDR1 and CDR2 from the germline V gene are SGHTA and FQGTGA. This CDR3 contains 12 residues. The CDR3 DNA is TGTGCCAGCAGCTTAAAGCCTGGTACGCAGTATTTT. It translates to CASSLKPGTQYF.

This rearrangement joins TRBV28 to TRBJ1-2; D may be TRBD1 (6 bases). The CDR3 covers 14 residues. The germline gives CDR1 MDHEN, CDR2 SYDVKM. V was trimmed by 2 bases and J by 8 bases, leaving 15 bases between them. The CDR3 reads CASSLAGGVRGYTF. CDR3 coding DNA: TGTGCCAGCAGTTTAGCTGGGGGCGTCAGAGGCTACACCTTC.